These T cell receptor beta chains were read from a single sample in a study of cytomegalovirus exposure and HLA in healthy donors. Data came from immunoSEQ multiplex PCR; TCRdb stores just in-frame clones and leaves some out. This table has 55,000 to 75,000 clones, about 95% appearing once. Sequenced input: PBMCs. Source of these receptors: a woman between 18 and 30 years old in good health and CMV-seronegative. The CDR3 runs from the conserved cysteine through the conserved F or W. A D gene is named only where the DNA matches it firmly. Size is omitted from some rows. Given values are once, few, many or a class for expanded clones.

size,V,D,J,DNA,CDR3
.,TRBV19,TRBD1,TRBJ2-7,TGTGCCAGTAGTGCCTCCGGGACAGGGCGGCAGTACTTC,CASSASGTGRQYF
.,TRBV15,TRBD2,TRBJ2-1,TGTGCCACCAGCAGTAGCGGGGGGGTCTACAATGAGCAGTTCTTC,CATSSSGGVYNEQFF
.,TRBV2,.,TRBJ2-5,TGTGCCAGCAGTGAACGGGTCAGTAGCCAAGAGACCCAGTACTTC,CASSERVSSQETQYF
.,TRBV28,.,TRBJ1-3,TGTGCCAGCAGTTTGGGGCAGGGATTAGGAAACACCATATATTTT,CASSLGQGLGNTIYF
.,TRBV10-3,TRBD2,TRBJ2-1,TGTGCCATCAGTGTCAGGGGTGCGGGGGGGACCTACAATGAGCAGTTCTTC,CAISVRGAGGTYNEQFF
.,TRBV4-1,.,TRBJ1-5,TGCGCCAGCAGCCAAGATATTTCGTATCAGCCCCAGCATTTT,CASSQDISYQPQHF
.,TRBV29-1,.,TRBJ2-3,TGCAGCGTTGCGGCCCTAGAAGCAGATACGCAGTATTTT,CSVAALEADTQYF
.,TRBV15,TRBD1,TRBJ2-5,TGTGCCACCAGCAGAGTACCGGGACAGGGGGCGGGGACCCAGTACTTC,CATSRVPGQGAGTQYF
.,TRBV6-6,TRBD1,TRBJ2-1,TGTGCCAGCAGTCCCTCCACAGGGGGAGGCAACAATGAGCAGTTCTTC,CASSPSTGGGNNEQFF
.,TRBV11-3,TRBD1,TRBJ2-1,TGTGCCAGCAGCTTGGACAGGGGAACCTACAATGAGCAGTTCTTC,CASSLDRGTYNEQFF
.,TRBV27,.,TRBJ1-2,TGTGCCAGCAGTTTAAAGGTGGGGGGGCTAGGCTATGGCTACACCTTC,CASSLKVGGLGYGYTF
.,TRBV27,TRBD1,TRBJ1-4,TGTGCCAGCACCCCCTCCGCCGGGACAGGGGCCGAAAAACTGTTTTTT,CASTPSAGTGAEKLFF
.,TRBV5-6,TRBD1,TRBJ1-2,TGTGCCAGCAGCGTCGGGACAGGGCGGAGTGGAGGCTACACCTTC,CASSVGTGRSGGYTF
.,TRBV7-2,.,TRBJ1-2,TGTGCCAGCAGCTTATGGGGAGCAGATGGCTACACCTTC,CASSLWGADGYTF
.,TRBV18,TRBD2,TRBJ2-7,TGTGCCAGCTCCCCTGGCGGGGGGGCCCTCTACGAGCAGTACTTC,CASSPGGGALYEQYF
.,TRBV28,.,TRBJ2-7,TGTGCCAGCAGGCCCTTAGGGGGGGCCTCCTCACTCTACGAGCAGTACTTC,CASRPLGGASSLYEQYF
.,TRBV6-5,TRBD1,TRBJ2-3,TGTGCCAGCACCCCGGGACAGAGACGCACAGATACGCAGTATTTT,CASTPGQRRTDTQYF
.,TRBV6-1,.,TRBJ1-4,TGTGCCAGCGCCGGAGCACATAATGAAAAACTGTTTTTT,CASAGAHNEKLFF
.,TRBV28,.,TRBJ2-5,TGTGCCACCTCTTTTGCGGGGCAGGGAGAGACCCAGTACTTC,CATSFAGQGETQYF
.,TRBV7-9,.,TRBJ2-5,TGTGCCAGCAGCTTAGGGGCCCTGGAGACCCAGTACTTC,CASSLGALETQYF
.,TRBV6-5,TRBD2,TRBJ2-7,TGTGCCAGCAGTGCTCTAGCGGGAGGGTACTACGAGCAGTACTTC,CASSALAGGYYEQYF
.,TRBV30,.,TRBJ2-1,TGTGCCTGGAGTGTACTCGGAGCAGACAATGAGCAGTTCTTC,CAWSVLGADNEQFF
.,TRBV28,TRBD1,TRBJ1-2,TGTGCCAGCGGCTCAGGGGGGTCGAACTATGGCTACACCTTC,CASGSGGSNYGYTF
.,TRBV9,TRBD2,TRBJ2-7,TGTGCCAGCAGCGTAGCCGCGGGCGTTCTAGCGGGAGATCTCTCCGAGCAGTACTTC,CASSVAAGVLAGDLSEQYF
.,TRBV4-3,.,TRBJ2-3,TGCGCCAGCAGCCAAGGGACCGCGGGTCCAGATACGCAGTATTTT,CASSQGTAGPDTQYF
.,TRBV6-1,.,TRBJ1-2,TGTGCCAGCAGTGAACTTGGCAGAAACTATGGCTACACCTTC,CASSELGRNYGYTF
.,TRBV6-6,.,TRBJ2-2,TGTGCCAGCAGACCCGGACAGCGCACCGGGGAGCTGTTTTTT,CASRPGQRTGELFF
.,TRBV6-5,.,TRBJ1-2,TGTGCCAGCAGGGACATAAAATATCGAAACTATGGCTACACCTTC,CASRDIKYRNYGYTF
once,TRBV7-9,TRBD2,TRBJ2-1,TGTGCCAGCAGCCCCGGACTAGCGGGGTACAATGAGCAGTTCTTC,CASSPGLAGYNEQFF
.,TRBV5-1,TRBD2,TRBJ2-3,TGCGCCAGCAGCCGCGGGGGGGCCACAGATACGCAGTATTTT,CASSRGGATDTQYF
.,TRBV7-2,TRBD2,TRBJ2-1,TGTGCCAGCAGCCCACGGGGGACTAGCGGGAGGGGGCGGCAGTTCTTC,CASSPRGTSGRGRQFF
.,TRBV11-2,TRBD2,TRBJ2-7,TGTGCCAGCAGCTTAGGCCCCGGGACTAGCGGGGTGGGAGAGCAGTACTTC,CASSLGPGTSGVGEQYF
.,TRBV19,.,TRBJ1-1,TGTGCCAGTATAGGGCAGGGCGGGGTCACTGAAGCTTTCTTT,CASIGQGGVTEAFF
.,TRBV2,.,TRBJ2-1,TGTGCCAGCAGACCACGGTCGGCCAGGCCCTACAATGAGCAGTTCTTC,CASRPRSARPYNEQFF
once,TRBV28,TRBD2,TRBJ2-1,TGTGCCAGCTCCCCCGGGACTACGATCAATGAGCAGTTCTTC,CASSPGTTINEQFF
once,TRBV2,.,TRBJ1-4,TGTGCCAGCACGCTCTTCGGGGGTGAAAAACTGTTTTTT,CASTLFGGEKLFF
.,TRBV9,TRBD1,TRBJ1-3,TGTGCCAGCAGCGTAGCCCCTCCGGGACAGGTTTCTGGAAACACCATATATTTT,CASSVAPPGQVSGNTIYF
once,TRBV11-3,.,TRBJ2-2,TGTGCCAGCAGCCCCCGACAGGAGAACACCGGGGAGCTGTTTTTT,CASSPRQENTGELFF
.,TRBV7-9,.,TRBJ1-1,TGTGCCAGCGTCCGGGACACTGAAGCTTTCTTT,CASVRDTEAFF
.,TRBV9,TRBD1,TRBJ2-2,TGTGCCAGCAGCACAGGGGGCGACGGGGAGCTGTTTTTT,CASSTGGDGELFF
once,TRBV27,TRBD2,TRBJ2-5,TGTGCCAGCAGTTTATCCCGGGGGGTCGTCCAAGAGACCCAGTACTTC,CASSLSRGVVQETQYF
.,TRBV15,.,TRBJ2-1,TGTGCCACCAGCAGGGCGGGGCGATACAATGAGCAGTTCTTC,CATSRAGRYNEQFF
.,TRBV6-5,.,TRBJ2-2,TGTGCCAGCAGTTACTCGAGGGGGGGGACCGGGGAGCTGTTTTTT,CASSYSRGGTGELFF
.,TRBV11-2,TRBD2,TRBJ2-7,TGTGCCAGCAGCTTAGACAGGGGGCTAGCGGGGGCCACCTACGAGCAGTACTTC,CASSLDRGLAGATYEQYF
.,TRBV11-2,TRBD1,TRBJ2-2,TGTGCCAGCACCCCTACTCGGACAGGGCGCACCGGGGAGCTGTTTTTT,CASTPTRTGRTGELFF
.,TRBV28,.,TRBJ2-3,TGTGCCACCTTTAGGCCCGGGGACACAGATACGCAGTATTTT,CATFRPGDTDTQYF
.,TRBV4-3,TRBD1,TRBJ2-7,TGCGCCAGCAGCCAAGATGGGACAGCTTCCTACGAGCAGTACTTC,CASSQDGTASYEQYF
.,TRBV25-1,.,TRBJ2-7,TGTGCCAGCAGTGAGTTGGGCGACCCAAGCTACGAGCAGTACTTC,CASSELGDPSYEQYF
.,TRBV7-2,TRBD2,TRBJ2-1,TGTGCCAGCAGCTTAGTGGGAGGGCGAGACAATGAGCAGTTCTTC,CASSLVGGRDNEQFF
few,TRBV5-6,.,TRBJ2-1,TGTGCCAGCAGCCCCCGAGGCGCGGATGAGCAGTTCTTC,CASSPRGADEQFF
.,TRBV7-8,TRBD1,TRBJ2-1,TGTGCCAGCAGAATAAGGGTCGGACAGGGGACCTCCTACAATGAGCAGTTCTTC,CASRIRVGQGTSYNEQFF
.,TRBV6-6,.,TRBJ1-1,TGTGCCAGCAGTTACTCCGGACAGACACCGAACACTGAAGCTTTCTTT,CASSYSGQTPNTEAFF
.,TRBV7-2,TRBD1,TRBJ1-4,TGTGCCAGCAGCTTAGAGCCCGTCCTTTGGGGACAGAGTAATGAAAAACTGTTTTTT,CASSLEPVLWGQSNEKLFF
.,TRBV7-3,TRBD2,TRBJ2-1,TGTGCCAGCACCAAAAGAGGCCCCCTCCTAGCGGGCGGATACAATGAGCAGTTCTTC,CASTKRGPLLAGGYNEQFF